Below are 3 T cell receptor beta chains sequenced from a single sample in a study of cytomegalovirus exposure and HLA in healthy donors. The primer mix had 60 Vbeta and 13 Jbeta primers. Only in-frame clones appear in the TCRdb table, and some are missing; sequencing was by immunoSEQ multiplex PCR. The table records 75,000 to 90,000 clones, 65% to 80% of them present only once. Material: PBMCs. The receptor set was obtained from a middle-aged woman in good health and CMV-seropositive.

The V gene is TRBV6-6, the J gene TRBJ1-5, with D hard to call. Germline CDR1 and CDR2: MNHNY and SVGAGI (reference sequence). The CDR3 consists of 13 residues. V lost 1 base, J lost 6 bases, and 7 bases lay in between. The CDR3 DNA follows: TGTGCCAGCAGTTACTTCCGGGTTCAGCCCCAGCATTTT. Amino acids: CASSYFRVQPQHF.

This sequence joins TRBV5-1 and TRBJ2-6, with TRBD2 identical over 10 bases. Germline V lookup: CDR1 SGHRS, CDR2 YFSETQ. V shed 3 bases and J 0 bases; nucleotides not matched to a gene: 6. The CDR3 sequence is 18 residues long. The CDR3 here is CASSYLAGVVSGANVLTF. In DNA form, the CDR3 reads TGCGCCAGCAGCTACCTAGCGGGAGTCGTCTCTGGGGCCAACGTCCTGACTTTC.

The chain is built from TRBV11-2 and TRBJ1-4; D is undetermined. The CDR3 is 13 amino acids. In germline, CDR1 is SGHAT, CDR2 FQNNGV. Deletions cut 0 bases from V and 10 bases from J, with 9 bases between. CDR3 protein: CASSLDNSGKLFF. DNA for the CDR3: TGTGCCAGCAGCTTAGACAACTCAGGAAAACTGTTTTTT.